The rows below give T cell receptor beta chains drawn from one sample of a study of metastatic and nonmetastatic thyroid tumors. MiXCR re-clonotyped the PCR reads for TCRdb. Counted here are 25,000 to 30,000 clones, just under 15% occurring once; the ten biggest clones make up approximately 3.4%. The source material was blood. The receptors shown here come from a female donor with papillary thyroid cancer or a benign thyroid nodule (not recorded which). Some clones in this sample may be carry-over from other donors' samples. Both conserved end residues are part of each CDR3. Each record gives: V gene, J gene, clone size, D gene, CDR3 protein, CDR3 DNA. A D gene is named only where the DNA matches it firmly. Size tells how often a clone was seen (once, few, many) or the class of an expanded clone, and some rows leave it out.

TRBV3-1	TRBJ1-1	many	TRBD1	CASSQTGGGTEAFF	TGTGCCAGCAGCCAAACAGGGGGGGGCACTGAAGCTTTCTTT
TRBV18	TRBJ1-1	many	TRBD1	CASSAGTASEAFF	TGTGCCAGCTCAGCCGGGACAGCCAGTGAAGCTTTCTTT
TRBV2	TRBJ1-6	many	.	CASRDNGNSPLHF	TGTGCCAGCAGGGATAACGGGAATTCACCCCTCCACTTT
TRBV28	TRBJ2-7	many	.	CASGDSAGAYEQYF	TGTGCCAGCGGTGACTCGGCAGGCGCCTACGAGCAGTACTTC
TRBV20-1	TRBJ2-1	many	.	CSARARRWTPNEQFF	TGCAGTGCTAGAGCTCGGCGGTGGACTCCGAATGAGCAGTTCTTC
TRBV19	TRBJ2-7	many	.	CATPEDEQYF	TGTGCCACCCCAGAGGACGAGCAGTACTTC
TRBV28	TRBJ1-5	many	.	CASSFESQGSNQPQHF	TGTGCCAGCAGTTTCGAGTCCCAGGGTTCCAATCAGCCCCAGCATTTT
TRBV7-3	TRBJ2-1	many	.	CASSPSDTYNEQFF	TGTGCCAGCAGCCCCTCGGACACCTACAATGAGCAGTTCTTC
TRBV24-1	TRBJ1-2	many	TRBD1	CATSNQGGYGYTF	TGTGCCACCAGTAACCAGGGGGGATATGGCTACACCTTC
TRBV19	TRBJ1-1	many	TRBD1	CASSTQGALAKAFF	TGTGCCAGTAGTACTCAGGGGGCACTAGCGAAAGCTTTCTTT
TRBV5-4	TRBJ2-5	many	.	CASSLEGLGQGETQYF	TGTGCCAGCAGCTTGGAAGGGTTAGGCCAAGGGGAGACCCAGTACTTC
TRBV20-1	TRBJ1-1	many	.	CSAPGPWDTEAFF	TGCAGTGCCCCGGGACCGTGGGACACTGAAGCTTTCTTT
TRBV6-2/TRBV6-3	TRBJ1-2	medium-sized	.	CASSYSNRPLEGYTF	TGTGCCAGCAGTTACTCGAACCGCCCCCTGGAAGGCTACACCTTC
TRBV4-2	TRBJ1-5	many	TRBD1	CASSQDRTGKEPQHF	TGTGCCAGCAGCCAAGATAGGACAGGGAAAGAGCCCCAGCATTTT
TRBV6-2/TRBV6-3	TRBJ2-7	many	.	CASSYPDRYEQYF	TGTGCCAGCAGTTACCCCGATCGCTACGAGCAGTACTTC
TRBV6-1	TRBJ1-2	few	.	CAGKTGTNGYTF	TGTGCCGGCAAAACCGGGACTAACGGATACACCTTC
TRBV6-5	TRBJ2-3	many	.	CASSYSGGFTDTQYF	TGTGCCAGCAGTTACTCGGGCGGCTTCACAGATACGCAGTATTTT
TRBV29-1	TRBJ2-6	many	.	CSVGPGSSGANVLTF	TGCAGCGTAGGTCCGGGAAGCTCTGGGGCCAACGTCCTGACTTTC
TRBV7-9	TRBJ2-1	many	TRBD2	CASSDNEAGAYNEQFF	TGTGCCAGCAGCGATAACGAAGCGGGAGCTTACAATGAGCAGTTCTTC
TRBV28	TRBJ2-3	few	.	CASSRRDGYTDTQYF	TGTGCCAGCAGCCGTCGGGACGGTTACACAGATACGCAGTATTTT
TRBV28	TRBJ1-4	many	TRBD1	CASRAGQATNEKLFF	TGTGCCAGCAGAGCGGGACAGGCAACTAATGAAAAACTGTTTTTT
TRBV15	TRBJ2-7	many	TRBD2	CATSNPTSGLYEQYF	TGTGCCACCAGCAACCCGACTAGCGGACTCTACGAGCAGTACTTC
TRBV7-9	TRBJ2-5	many	.	CASSLAGRGSETQYF	TGTGCCAGCAGCTTAGCTGGCAGGGGAAGCGAGACCCAGTACTTC
TRBV5-4	TRBJ1-1	.	.	CASSLGDTEAFF	TGTGCCAGTAGCTTGGGGGACACTGAAGCTTTCTTT
TRBV20-1	TRBJ1-1	many	.	CSAPTYTITEAFF	TGCAGTGCCCCTACTTACACTATCACTGAAGCTTTCTTT
TRBV24-1	TRBJ2-2	.	TRBD1	CATSDRPIHRQGVDGELFF	TGTGCCACCAGTGATCGGCCGATACATAGACAGGGGGTAGACGGGGAGCTGTTTTTT
TRBV20-1	TRBJ2-7	many	TRBD2	CSAPPAGGSHEQYF	TGCAGTGCTCCCCCGGCGGGAGGGTCCCACGAGCAGTACTTC
TRBV27	TRBJ2-1	few	.	CASSVLPSYNEQFF	TGTGCCAGCAGTGTACTACCCTCCTACAATGAGCAGTTCTTC
TRBV24-1	TRBJ2-7	medium-sized	.	CATSDPGRGAYEQYF	TGTGCCACCAGTGACCCCGGAAGGGGGGCCTACGAGCAGTACTTC
TRBV20-1	TRBJ1-4	many	TRBD1	CSALYGTGNEKLFF	TGCAGTGCCCTATACGGGACAGGGAATGAAAAACTGTTTTTT
TRBV4-1	TRBJ2-7	medium-sized	TRBD1	CASRQGTADSYEQYF	TGCGCCAGCAGACAGGGGACAGCCGACTCCTACGAGCAGTACTTC
TRBV3-1	TRBJ2-1	many	.	CASSQTNSGEQFF	TGTGCCAGCAGCCAAACAAATAGCGGTGAGCAGTTCTTC
TRBV14	TRBJ2-3	many	.	CASSQVARPFIDTQYF	TGTGCCAGCAGCCAAGTGGCGAGACCATTCATAGATACGCAGTATTTT
TRBV28	TRBJ1-5	.	TRBD1	CASSWTGGGGEDNQPQHF	TGTGCCAGCAGTTGGACAGGGGGAGGGGGGGAGGACAATCAGCCCCAGCATTTT
TRBV5-4	TRBJ1-3	.	TRBD1	CASSSTGAGNTICF	TGTGCCAGCAGCTCGACAGGGGCTGGAAACACCATATGTTTT
TRBV6-2/TRBV6-3	TRBJ2-7	.	TRBD2	CASSYVGRGAGTSGYEQYF	TGTGCCAGCAGTTATGTCGGGAGGGGGGCCGGGACTAGCGGTTACGAGCAGTACTTC
TRBV27	TRBJ2-1	many	.	CASSFQGSYNEQFF	TGTGCCAGCAGTTTCCAAGGCTCCTACAATGAGCAGTTCTTC
TRBV2	TRBJ2-1	.	.	CASRVAGEGEQFF	TGTGCCAGCAGGGTAGCTGGAGAGGGTGAGCAGTTCTTC
TRBV20-1	TRBJ1-4	many	.	CSARGLNEEKLFF	TGCAGTGCTAGGGGCCTTAATGAGGAAAAACTGTTTTTT
TRBV20-1	TRBJ2-3	.	.	CSARDPLGDQSTDTQYF	TGCAGTGCTAGAGATCCTTTGGGAGATCAGAGCACAGATACGCAGTATTTT
TRBV4-2	TRBJ1-5	many	.	CASSQDGQENQPQHF	TGTGCCAGCAGCCAAGATGGGCAGGAAAATCAGCCCCAGCATTTT
TRBV19	TRBJ2-2	.	.	CATSRGSGAGSGELFF	TGTGCCACCTCGAGGGGCTCGGGAGCCGGGAGCGGGGAGCTGTTTTTT
TRBV5-1	TRBJ1-3	medium-sized	.	CASSADFRNTIYF	TGCGCCAGCAGCGCCGACTTCCGAAACACCATATATTTT